A single sample is the source of the 30 T cell receptor beta chains below, sequenced in a study of preoperative IRX-2 immunotherapy in early breast cancer. The table came from immunoSEQ multiplex PCR; TCRdb's copy has only in-frame clones and leaves some out. The repertoire holds 43,000 or so clones, with approximately 94% as singletons. The treatment denotes: preoperative locoregional IRX-2 cytokine immunotherapy. The material sequenced was tumor tissue, taken after IRX-2 immunotherapy. The receptors come from a human donor with breast cancer.

This clone was recorded only once. This chain uses TRBV30 with TRBJ2-7; unclear D gene. Trimming pared 0 bases from V and 5 bases from J, leaving 5 bases between. Germline CDR1 is GTSNPN and CDR2 is SVGIG (reference sequence). This CDR3 region has 11 residues. The CDR3, as DNA: TGTGCCTGGAGTGTAGGACACGAGCAGTACTTC. It specifies CAWSVGHEQYF.

The genes are TRBV19 and TRBJ2-7, with TRBD1 matching over 7 bases. V was clipped by 4 bases and J by 5 bases; unmatched bases: 8. Germline V gene lookup returns CDR1 LNHDA and CDR2 SQIVND (reference sequence). The CDR3 length is 14 residues. CDR3: CASSTETGTDEQYF. CDR3 DNA: TGTGCCAGTAGTACCGAGACAGGGACGGACGAGCAGTACTTC.

CDR3 sequence reads: CAGRGLAKNIQYF. CDR3 coding DNA: TGTGCCGGCCGGGGGCTAGCCAAAAACATTCAGTACTTC. The rearrangement uses TRBV6-5 and TRBJ2-4; D tentatively fits TRBD1 or TRBD2 (6 bases each). The length of the CDR3 is 13 residues. The germline V gene has CDR1 MNHEY and CDR2 SVGAGI. The germline V and J ends were trimmed by 11 bases and 0 bases, with 11 bases remaining between them.

The V and J genes are TRBV4-3 and TRBJ1-5; D not certain. Per the germline V gene, CDR1 is LGHNA and CDR2 is YSLEER. CDR3 length equals 13 residues. V was cut by 4 bases and J by 3 bases, with 7 bases left in between. The CDR3 reads CASSREFNQPQHF. CDR3 nucleotide sequence: TGCGCCAGCAGCCGGGAATTCAATCAGCCCCAGCATTTT.

V and J are TRBV19 and TRBJ1-2, with 10 bases matching TRBD1. CDR3 length: 15 amino acids. The V gene end was trimmed by 7 bases and the J gene end by 4 bases; junction bases not matched to a gene: 9. Germline lookup yields CDR1 LNHDA and CDR2 SQIVND (reference sequence). As DNA, the CDR3 is TGTGCCAGTACCCTCCCAGGACAGGGGGTCTATGGCTACACCTTC. Protein sequence: CASTLPGQGVYGYTF.

V gene TRBV9 combines with J gene TRBJ2-4, with no clear D. The V and J ends lost 7 bases and 1 base respectively, with 15 bases between them. The CDR3 sequence is 15 residues long. The germline CDR1 and CDR2 sequences are SGDLS and YYNGEE. Written as DNA, the CDR3 is TGTGCCAGCGCAGGCCACCCTGGGGCCAAAAACATTCAGTACTTC. Amino acids: CASAGHPGAKNIQYF.

The rearrangement uses TRBV9 and TRBJ2-2; 7 bases map to TRBD1. From germline, CDR1 is SGDLS and CDR2 YYNGEE. V gave up 2 bases and J gave up 8 bases; unmatched junction bases: 6. This CDR3 is built from 14 residues. The CDR3 loop reads CASSVSDRAGELFF. DNA of the CDR3: TGTGCCAGCAGCGTCTCTGACAGGGCTGGGGAGCTGTTTTTT.

The genes are TRBV4-3 and TRBJ2-5; 7 bases line up with TRBD2. V lost 2 bases to trimming and J lost 7 bases; unmatched junction nucleotides: 1. The germline V gene has CDR1 LGHNA and CDR2 YSLEER. This CDR3 region has 12 residues. The DNA for the CDR3 is TGCGCCAGCAGCCAAACGGGGGGGACCCAGTACTTC. This gives the protein CASSQTGGTQYF.

The V gene is TRBV23-1, the J gene TRBJ2-7, with 8 bases identical to TRBD1. TRBV23-1 is given ORF status, its function remaining uncertain. The CDR3 contains 14 residues. J lost 4 bases, V lost 4 bases, and 6 bases had no gene match. The CDR3 protein is CASSRLDREYEQYF. DNA of the CDR3: TGCGCCAGCAGTCGCTTGGACAGGGAGTACGAGCAGTACTTC.

This chain joins TRBV5-4 and TRBJ2-3, with D possibly being TRBD1 (5 bases). The ends were cut back, 4 bases at V and 8 bases at J, with 17 bases in the middle. The CDR3 loop spans 14 amino acids. CDR1 and CDR2 from the germline V gene are SGHNT and YYREEE (reference sequence). CDR3 in DNA: TGTGCCAGCAGCCCGGACACCGCCCTGGGTACGCAGTATTTT. Translating gives CASSPDTALGTQYF.

This clone came up once. The chain recombines TRBV20-1 with TRBJ1-2, with no clear D. The CDR3 consists of 9 residues. V lost 2 bases to trimming and J lost 8 bases, with 3 bases between them. Germline CDR1 reads DFQATT; CDR2 reads SNEGSKA (reference sequence). The CDR3 protein is CSARWGYTF. The CDR3 coding sequence is TGCAGTGCTAGATGGGGCTACACCTTC.

This chain connects TRBV5-1 to TRBJ2-3; 14 bases are shared with TRBD2. Trimming at V came to 4 bases and at J to 6 bases, leaving 13 bases not matched to a gene. Germline V gives CDR1 SGHRS, CDR2 YFSETQ. This CDR3 has 18 amino acids. The CDR3 nucleotides read TGCGCCAGCAGCCCGGAGCCCCCGGGACTAGCGGGAGTTGATACGCAGTATTTT. Encoded protein: CASSPEPPGLAGVDTQYF.

This sequence joins TRBV9 and TRBJ1-2, with 8 bases lining up with TRBD1. CDR1 is SGDLS and CDR2 is YYNGEE in the germline V gene. V was clipped by 3 bases and J by 14 bases; unmatched bases: 15. The CDR3 consists of 14 residues. Here the CDR3 DNA reads TGTGCCAGCAGCGCTGAGGGACAGGACCCTTCTCGGACCTTC. This codes for CASSAEGQDPSRTF.

This clone was seen just once. The rearrangement uses TRBV7-9 and TRBJ2-5; tentatively, D is TRBD1 (6 bases). This CDR3 spans 16 amino acids. Germline V gene lookup returns CDR1 SEHNR and CDR2 FQNEAQ (reference sequence). V dropped 5 bases and J dropped 5 bases, with 21 bases sitting between them. Here the CDR3 DNA reads TGTGCCAGCAGCCCAATAGGGGGACCCGGGCAGGAGACCCAGTACTTC. This encodes CASSPIGGPGQETQYF.

The chain has TRBV7-6 and TRBJ2-5; D is undetermined. Trimming left V 1 base short and J 5 bases short, with 11 bases between. Germline lookup yields CDR1 SGHVS and CDR2 FNYEAQ. This CDR3 has 14 amino acids. In nucleotides, the CDR3 is TGTGCCAGCAGCTTAGGGTGGTCTTGGGAGACCCAGTACTTC. It translates to CASSLGWSWETQYF.

This chain joins TRBV7-2 and TRBJ1-5; D ambiguous. The CDR3 sequence is 15 residues long. Germline V gives CDR1 SGHTA, CDR2 FQGNSA. The germline V and J ends were trimmed by 5 bases and 5 bases, with 16 bases remaining between them. Written as DNA, the CDR3 is TGTGCCAGCAGCCCCCTGACGGGGTCGGATCAGCCCCAGCATTTT. Protein product: CASSPLTGSDQPQHF.

This chain connects TRBV9 to TRBJ2-2; 7 nucleotides align to TRBD2. The CDR3 runs to 16 residues. Germline V gene lookup returns CDR1 SGDLS and CDR2 YYNGEE. With V trimmed by 4 bases and J by 1 base, 7 bases remained unmatched. CDR3: CASSPRGGVNTGELFF. CDR3 in DNA: TGTGCCAGCAGCCCCCGCGGGGGAGTGAACACCGGGGAGCTGTTTTTT.

The V call is TRBV29-1, the J call TRBJ1-1, with TRBD1 matching 12 bases. The germline V gene encodes CDR1 SQVTM and CDR2 ANQGSEA. CDR3 size: 15 residues. With V trimmed by 4 bases and J by 4 bases, 7 bases remained unmatched. This CDR3 reads CSVGPGQGARTEAFF. DNA for the CDR3: TGCAGCGTTGGGCCGGGACAGGGGGCGCGCACTGAAGCTTTCTTT.

The V and J genes are TRBV11-2 and TRBJ2-7, with TRBD1 matching 9 bases. This CDR3 contains 15 residues. Losses at the gene ends were 5 bases for V and 0 bases for J; bases not matched to a gene: 5. Germline V CDR1 and CDR2: SGHAT, FQNNGV. The CDR3 here is CASSTQGAGSYEQYF. The CDR3 nucleotides read TGTGCCAGCAGCACACAGGGGGCTGGCTCCTACGAGCAGTACTTC.

This sequence joins TRBV5-6 and TRBJ1-3; tentative D call: TRBD1 (6 bases). CDR3 length: 15 residues. Per germline, CDR1 SGHDT and CDR2 YYEEEE. V lost 5 bases, J lost 0 bases, and 12 bases lay in between. The CDR3 DNA reads as TGTGCCAGCAGTAGGGGGGGGGACTCTGGAAACACCATATATTTT. Protein sequence: CASSRGGDSGNTIYF.

This clone has only one observation. The CDR3 DNA reads TGTGCCAGCAGCGTAGATGGGGGAAACACCATATATTTT. Protein product: CASSVDGGNTIYF. The rearrangement uses TRBV9 and TRBJ1-3; no reliable D call. Germline assignment: CDR1 SGDLS and CDR2 YYNGEE. The V end was cut by 0 bases, the J end by 4 bases, with 5 bases between. The CDR3 covers 13 residues.

This clone was detected once. The genes are TRBV6-5 and TRBJ2-3; no definite D call. The CDR3 length is 15 residues. Germline lookup yields CDR1 MNHEY and CDR2 SVGAGI. The V gene lost 2 bases and the J gene lost 6 bases, with 15 bases spanning the gap. Here the CDR3 DNA reads TGTGCCAGCAGTTACGTGCGGCACTTTGGGGATACGCAGTATTTT. It encodes CASSYVRHFGDTQYF.

The chain links TRBV4-2 to TRBJ1-1; TRBD1 agrees at 7 bases. V lost 4 bases and J lost 6; bases outside the gene matches: 8. The CDR3 extends over 14 amino acids. The germline V gene has CDR1 LGHNA and CDR2 YNFKEQ. The CDR3 here is CASSPRQGMAEAFF. As DNA, the CDR3 is TGTGCCAGCAGCCCCAGACAGGGTATGGCTGAAGCTTTCTTT.

The chain recombines TRBV28 with TRBJ2-5; possible D gene TRBD2, 6 bases. The CDR3 is made up of 14 amino acids. Germline V CDR1 and CDR2: MDHEN, SYDVKM. V gave up 5 bases and J gave up 3 bases, with 13 bases separating them. The CDR3 spells CASSRGLGEETQYF. CDR3 in DNA: TGTGCCAGCAGTAGGGGACTTGGCGAAGAGACCCAGTACTTC.

The V gene is TRBV6-1, the J gene TRBJ1-3; TRBD1 agrees at 8 bases. CDR1 MNHNS and CDR2 SASEGT come from the germline V gene. V lost 9 bases to trimming and J lost 0 bases; unmatched junction nucleotides: 4. The CDR3 consists of 14 residues. CDR3 in DNA: TGTGCCAGTCGGGACAGGAGCTCTGGAAACACCATATATTTT. Protein sequence: CASRDRSSGNTIYF.

The chain is built from TRBV7-3 and TRBJ1-5; D call uncertain. V was clipped by 3 bases and J by 0 bases, with 9 bases between them. The V gene's germline CDR1 is SGHTA and CDR2 FQGTGA. The CDR3 consists of 15 residues. The CDR3 nucleotides read TGTGCCAGCAGCTTCGGCCGATATAGCAATCAGCCCCAGCATTTT. Amino acids: CASSFGRYSNQPQHF.

This clone has only one observation. The chain links TRBV4-3 to TRBJ2-7, with TRBD2 matching 7 bases. Germline V lookup: CDR1 LGHNA, CDR2 YSLEER. The CDR3 is 17 residues long. Trimming took 2 bases from V and 7 from J; bases not matched to a gene: 17. DNA of the CDR3: TGCGCCAGCAGCCAACTTCCACTACGCGCGGGAGTTGGGGAGCAGTACTTC. Translation gives CASSQLPLRAGVGEQYF.

The chain recombines TRBV5-4 with TRBJ1-5; no clear D. Trimming stripped 3 bases from V and 5 bases from J, with 15 bases between. From germline, CDR1 is SGHNT and CDR2 YYREEE (reference sequence). The CDR3 is made up of 15 amino acids. CDR3 residues: CASSWAVTTHQPQHF. The DNA for the CDR3 is TGTGCCAGCAGCTGGGCCGTTACCACCCATCAGCCCCAGCATTTT.

The V gene is TRBV28, the J gene TRBJ2-7; tentative D call: TRBD2 (6 bases). The CDR3 has 15 amino acids. Trimming removed 6 bases at V and 5 bases at J, with 20 bases between. From germline, CDR1 is MDHEN and CDR2 SYDVKM. The CDR3 here is CASRPRDGWEDEQYF. The CDR3 DNA sequence: TGTGCCAGCAGACCACGGGACGGGTGGGAGGACGAGCAGTACTTC.

In its sample, this clone was seen once. V usage is TRBV7-3 and J usage is TRBJ2-1, with D perhaps TRBD2 (5 bases). Germline CDR1 reads SGHTA; CDR2 reads FQGTGA. This CDR3 spans 18 amino acids. The ends were cut back, 5 bases at V and 0 bases at J, with 20 bases in the middle. The CDR3 is CASSPTGFSGSSYNEQFF. The CDR3 nucleotides read TGTGCCAGCAGCCCGACCGGATTCTCGGGGAGCTCCTACAATGAGCAGTTCTTC.